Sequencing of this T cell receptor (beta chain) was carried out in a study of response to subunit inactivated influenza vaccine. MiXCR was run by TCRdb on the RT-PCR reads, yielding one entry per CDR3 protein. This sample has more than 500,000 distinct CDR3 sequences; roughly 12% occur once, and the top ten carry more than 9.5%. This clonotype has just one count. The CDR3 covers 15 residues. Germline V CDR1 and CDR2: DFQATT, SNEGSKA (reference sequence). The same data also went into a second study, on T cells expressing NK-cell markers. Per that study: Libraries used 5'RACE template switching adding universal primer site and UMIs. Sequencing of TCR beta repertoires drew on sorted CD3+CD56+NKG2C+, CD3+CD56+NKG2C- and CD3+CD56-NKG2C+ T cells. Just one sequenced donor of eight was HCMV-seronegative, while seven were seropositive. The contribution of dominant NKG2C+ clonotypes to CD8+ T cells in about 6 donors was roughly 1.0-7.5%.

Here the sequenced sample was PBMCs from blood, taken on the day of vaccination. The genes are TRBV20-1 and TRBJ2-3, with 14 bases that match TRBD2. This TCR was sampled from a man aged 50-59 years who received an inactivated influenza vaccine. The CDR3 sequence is CSVPGLAGDTDTQYF. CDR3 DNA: TGCAGCGTCCCGGGACTAGCGGGGGACACAGATACGCAGTATTTT.